This is a list of T cell receptor beta chains from one sample in a study of T cell therapy after organ transplantation. Produced via immunoSEQ multiplex PCR; TCRdb's table is partial and in-frame only. The sample yields about 3,600 clones, around 68% seen once. These receptors have no identified antigens. Sequencing was performed on CD8+ T cells from blood, taken after autologous CMV-specific T cell therapy. Receptors originate from a human patient who had received a solid organ transplant and had CMV disease. A share of the T cells may be of graft donor origin. CDR3s leave out the opening cysteine and the closing phenylalanine or tryptophan. Fields, in order: V gene, J gene, D gene, CDR3 length, CDR3 protein. A D gene is named only where the DNA matches it firmly.

v_gene: TRBV5-4; j_gene: TRBJ1-1; d_gene: NA; len: 12; CDR3aa: ASSLSRDNTEAF
v_gene: TRBV19; j_gene: TRBJ2-2; d_gene: NA; len: 16; CDR3aa: ASSIVTRLFGGTGELF
v_gene: TRBV7-9; j_gene: TRBJ2-3; d_gene: TRBD2; len: 17; CDR3aa: ASSSGRGTSGRSRDTQY
v_gene: TRBV5-1; j_gene: TRBJ2-3; d_gene: NA; len: 12; CDR3aa: ASSSTGSTDTQY
v_gene: TRBV7-3; j_gene: TRBJ1-2; d_gene: NA; len: 11; CDR3aa: ASSPSPTDGYT
v_gene: TRBV4-1; j_gene: TRBJ2-1; d_gene: TRBD2; len: 18; CDR3aa: ASSQQPSFLGLASYNEQF
v_gene: TRBV19; j_gene: TRBJ2-1; d_gene: NA; len: 12; CDR3aa: ASKVSGSGNEQF
v_gene: TRBV7-3; j_gene: TRBJ2-1; d_gene: NA; len: 11; CDR3aa: ASGADSYNEQF
v_gene: TRBV5-6; j_gene: NA; d_gene: TRBD1; len: 12; CDR3aa: ASSPGQGRHEQY
v_gene: TRBV7-6; j_gene: TRBJ1-2; d_gene: NA; len: 11; CDR3aa: ASSLERNYGYT
v_gene: TRBV5-1; j_gene: TRBJ2-2; d_gene: NA; len: 13; CDR3aa: ASSLASSNTGELF
v_gene: TRBV12-5; j_gene: TRBJ2-7; d_gene: TRBD1; len: 15; CDR3aa: ASGLSPGTGSSYEQY
v_gene: TRBV15; j_gene: TRBJ2-1; d_gene: TRBD1; len: 13; CDR3aa: ATSRDLTGGNEQF
v_gene: TRBV19; j_gene: TRBJ2-1; d_gene: TRBD2; len: 13; CDR3aa: ASSVSSGRAGEQF
v_gene: TRBV10-2; j_gene: TRBJ2-5; d_gene: NA; len: 9; CDR3aa: ASRDSLVQY
v_gene: TRBV7-6; j_gene: TRBJ2-1; d_gene: NA; len: 12; CDR3aa: ASSQTDGYNEQF
v_gene: TRBV18; j_gene: TRBJ2-5; d_gene: NA; len: 12; CDR3aa: ASSTQGPSGTQY
v_gene: TRBV28; j_gene: TRBJ1-3; d_gene: NA; len: 13; CDR3aa: ASSSTGGAGNTIY
v_gene: TRBV27; j_gene: TRBJ2-7; d_gene: NA; len: 11; CDR3aa: ASSLVRGYEQY
v_gene: TRBV5-1; j_gene: TRBJ2-5; d_gene: NA; len: 11; CDR3aa: ASSWGPQETQY
v_gene: TRBV5-6; j_gene: TRBJ2-5; d_gene: TRBD1; len: 12; CDR3aa: ASNLQGPQETQY
v_gene: TRBV30; j_gene: TRBJ2-7; d_gene: TRBD1; len: 12; CDR3aa: AWSTTGVNYEQY
v_gene: TRBV6-4; j_gene: TRBJ2-1; d_gene: TRBD2; len: 14; CDR3aa: ASSAGLAGGYNEQF
v_gene: TRBV19; j_gene: TRBJ2-1; d_gene: NA; len: 14; CDR3aa: ASSIGGVSSYNEQF
v_gene: TRBV9; j_gene: TRBJ1-2; d_gene: NA; len: 9; CDR3aa: ASSLYYGYT
v_gene: TRBV7-9; j_gene: TRBJ2-5; d_gene: NA; len: 10; CDR3aa: ASSRGTLTQY
v_gene: TRBV19; j_gene: TRBJ2-5; d_gene: TRBD1; len: 9; CDR3aa: ASRTGATTY
v_gene: TRBV27; j_gene: TRBJ1-1; d_gene: NA; len: 14; CDR3aa: ASREGVGVRNTEAF
v_gene: TRBV6-5; j_gene: TRBJ2-2; d_gene: NA; len: 10; CDR3aa: ASSYGTGELF
v_gene: TRBV27; j_gene: TRBJ2-7; d_gene: TRBD2; len: 14; CDR3aa: ASRRTSANLAYEQY
v_gene: TRBV28; j_gene: TRBJ2-5; d_gene: NA; len: 13; CDR3aa: ASSPQGFSGETQY
v_gene: TRBV5-7; j_gene: TRBJ1-1; d_gene: TRBD1; len: 12; CDR3aa: ASSLRQGVGEAF
v_gene: TRBV6-4; j_gene: TRBJ2-2; d_gene: NA; len: 11; CDR3aa: ASSDRDTGELF
v_gene: TRBV19; j_gene: TRBJ1-5; d_gene: NA; len: 14; CDR3aa: ASSIAPGRYNQPQH
v_gene: TRBV29-1; j_gene: TRBJ2-1; d_gene: NA; len: 11; CDR3aa: SVERPLYNEQF
v_gene: TRBV7-8; j_gene: TRBJ2-1; d_gene: TRBD2; len: 16; CDR3aa: ASSLGTSGRLLYNEQF
v_gene: TRBV14; j_gene: TRBJ2-5; d_gene: TRBD2; len: 13; CDR3aa: ASSPLAGVRETQY
v_gene: TRBV6-1; j_gene: TRBJ2-6; d_gene: NA; len: 16; CDR3aa: ASSELGDDRSGANVLT
v_gene: TRBV5-6; j_gene: TRBJ2-7; d_gene: NA; len: 9; CDR3aa: ASSLYYEQY
v_gene: TRBV30; j_gene: TRBJ2-7; d_gene: NA; len: 12; CDR3aa: AWSFRPDRDSRY
v_gene: TRBV28; j_gene: TRBJ1-2; d_gene: NA; len: 12; CDR3aa: ASSLKGQNYGYT
v_gene: TRBV7-2; j_gene: TRBJ2-2; d_gene: NA; len: 12; CDR3aa: ASSLTDYTGELF
v_gene: TRBV29-1; j_gene: TRBJ2-1; d_gene: NA; len: 9; CDR3aa: SVKVYNEQF
v_gene: TRBV30; j_gene: TRBJ1-2; d_gene: NA; len: 11; CDR3aa: AWEFAGSRGYT
v_gene: TRBV5-6; j_gene: TRBJ2-7; d_gene: NA; len: 12; CDR3aa: ATSEEGAPYEQY
v_gene: TRBV5-6; j_gene: TRBJ2-6; d_gene: NA; len: 15; CDR3aa: ASCMSKSQSRANVLT
v_gene: TRBV7-8; j_gene: TRBJ2-5; d_gene: NA; len: 14; CDR3aa: ASSSKDPTLQETQY
v_gene: TRBV4-3; j_gene: TRBJ2-2; d_gene: NA; len: 12; CDR3aa: ASSQYIATGELF
v_gene: TRBV27; j_gene: TRBJ2-3; d_gene: NA; len: 9; CDR3aa: AIHTTDTQY
v_gene: TRBV6-5; j_gene: TRBJ1-2; d_gene: NA; len: 13; CDR3aa: ASSYSTGTVGGYT
v_gene: TRBV11-2; j_gene: TRBJ2-2; d_gene: NA; len: 13; CDR3aa: ASSSISGVSGELF
v_gene: TRBV13; j_gene: TRBJ2-3; d_gene: TRBD1; len: 14; CDR3aa: ASSLGQGALADTQY
v_gene: TRBV6-4; j_gene: TRBJ2-5; d_gene: TRBD1; len: 12; CDR3aa: ASSDSKGAETQY
v_gene: TRBV7-9; j_gene: TRBJ2-3; d_gene: NA; len: 13; CDR3aa: ASSLVVGQADTQY
v_gene: TRBV5-1; j_gene: TRBJ2-5; d_gene: NA; len: 14; CDR3aa: ASSYPGSGKGETQY